This TCR beta chain was documented in a study of blood T cell repertoires in COVID-19. Study details: COVID-19 samples, acute and convalescent, were from the United States, Italy and Spain. PBMCs, B-cell-depleted T cells, or T cells provided the cDNA or gDNA that made up the material.

Original processing notes: Estimates of nucleated cell counts were drawn from the amplification of reference gene primers. Method: immunoSEQ multiplex PCR; TCRdb's copy keeps in-frame clones and lacks some. The DNA gave D and trimming, while V, J and clone size come from that table. The table lists 98,000 or so clones, less than 85% of them singletons. The germline CDR1 and CDR2 sequences are LNHDA and SQIVND (reference sequence). The CDR3 is 16 residues long. V was pared by 0 bases and J by 0 bases, with 9 bases between. Sequencing was carried out using peripheral blood. The receptor comes from a woman aged 40 to 55 with acute or convalescent COVID-19. V gene TRBV19 combines with J gene TRBJ1-5; D may be TRBD1 (6 bases). Here the CDR3 reads CASSIDWTVSNQPQHF. The CDR3 region has the DNA TGTGCCAGTAGTATAGATTGGACAGTTAGCAATCAGCCCCAGCATTTT.